Following are 21 T cell receptor beta chains from one sample sequenced in a study of cytomegalovirus exposure and HLA in healthy donors. This PCR relied on a set of 60 Vbeta primers and 13 Jbeta primers. Using immunoSEQ multiplex PCR, the repertoire was profiled, and TCRdb retains in-frame clones only, with some absent. The profile shows 100,000 to 150,000 clones, 74% of them singletons. Sequencing was done on a sample of PBMCs. The receptors here all came from a man aged 40-50 years in good health and CMV-seropositive.

The chain uses TRBV7-9 and TRBJ1-2; TRBD1 might be the D (6 bases). CDR1 and CDR2 from the germline V gene are SEHNR and FQNEAQ (reference sequence). With 4 bases removed from V and 2 bases from J, the gap between germline ends came to 17 bases. The CDR3 has 16 residues. In DNA form, the CDR3 reads TGTGCCAGCAGCTCAACGGACAGCAAGCCCAACTATGGCTACACCTTC. Protein: CASSSTDSKPNYGYTF.

The rearrangement links TRBV5-1 to TRBJ1-1; 8 bases are shared with TRBD1. J was trimmed by 2 bases and V by 4 bases; bases with no gene match: 7. The CDR3 has 15 amino acids. CDR1 and CDR2 from the germline V gene are SGHRS and YFSETQ. The CDR3 here is CASSARQGSNTEAFF. For the CDR3, the DNA is TGCGCCAGCAGCGCCCGACAGGGGTCAAACACTGAAGCTTTCTTT.

The chain couples TRBV6-6 to TRBJ2-7; 7 nucleotides align to TRBD1. Losses at the gene ends were 4 bases for V and 5 bases for J; bases not matched to a gene: 8. This CDR3 comprises 14 residues. CDR1 is MNHNY and CDR2 is SVGAGI in the germline V gene (reference sequence). CDR3 sequence (DNA): TGTGCCAGCAGTTTAGACAGGGAGAGAAACGAGCAGTACTTC. It yields the protein CASSLDRERNEQYF.

The chain links TRBV19 to TRBJ2-3; 7 bases fit TRBD1. Germline V gene sequence: CDR1 LNHDA, CDR2 SQIVND (reference sequence). The junction had 7 bases not matched to a gene; V was cut back by 6 bases and J by 1 base. This CDR3 has 15 residues. The CDR3 nucleotides read TGTGCCAGTAGCTACAGGGGATCTCGCACAGATACGCAGTATTTT. Protein sequence: CASSYRGSRTDTQYF.

This chain joins TRBV19 and TRBJ2-3; the D is unclear. Trimming took off 5 bases at V and 3 bases at J, with 12 bases between the two ends. The germline CDR1 and CDR2 sequences are LNHDA and SQIVND (reference sequence). This CDR3 comprises 14 residues. The CDR3 region has the DNA TGTGCCAGTAGTGTTACGCCCGGGACAGATACGCAGTATTTT. As protein: CASSVTPGTDTQYF. Supplemented by reference TRBV19 and TRBJ2-3, the full variable domain reads DGGITQSPKYLFRKEGQNVTLSCEQNLNHDAMYWYRQDPGQGLRLIYYSQIVNDFQKGDIAEGYSVSREKKESFPLTVTSAQKNPTAFYLCASSVTPGTDTQYFGPGTRLTVL.

The rearrangement links TRBV6-7 to TRBJ1-3, with 7 nucleotides matching TRBD1. Being an ORF, TRBV6-7 has a function that is uncertain. V lost 5 bases to trimming and J lost 1 base; unmatched junction nucleotides: 11. The CDR3 totals 17 residues. CDR3: CASSKRQGKLSGNTIYF. CDR3 sequence (DNA): TGTGCCAGCAGTAAACGACAGGGTAAATTGTCTGGAAACACCATATATTTT.

This clone has just a few counts. The CDR3 is CASSLVWTGVYGYTF. Here the CDR3 DNA reads TGTGCCAGCAGCTTGGTTTGGACAGGGGTCTATGGCTACACCTTC. The chain links TRBV5-4 to TRBJ1-2; 9 bases match TRBD1. Germline CDR1 reads SGHNT; CDR2 reads YYREEE (reference sequence). V was pared by 0 bases and J by 4 bases, with 4 bases of the junction left unmatched. The CDR3 is made up of 15 amino acids.

The chain recombines TRBV5-1 with TRBJ2-5; the D gene is possibly TRBD2 (6 bases). V lost 7 bases to trimming and J lost 2 bases, with 6 bases between them. Germline V gene lookup returns CDR1 SGHRS and CDR2 YFSETQ. The CDR3 length is 11 residues. The CDR3 DNA reads TGCGCCAGCGGGACTCAAGAGACCCAGTACTTC. Translation: CASGTQETQYF.

This chain uses TRBV7-8 with TRBJ1-1; D call uncertain. V was clipped by 1 base and J by 0 bases, with 6 bases between them. Germline CDR1 and CDR2: SGHVS and FQNEAQ. This CDR3 has 14 amino acids. The DNA for the CDR3 is TGTGCCAGCAGCTTAGGAGAGATGAACACTGAAGCTTTCTTT. This codes for CASSLGEMNTEAFF. The whole variable domain, remainder taken from reference TRBV7-8 and TRBJ1-1, is GAGVSQSPRYKVAKRGQDVALRCDPISGHVSLFWYQQALGQGPEFLTYFQNEAQLDKSGLPSDRFFAERPEGSVSTLKIQRTQQEDSAVYLCASSLGEMNTEAFFGQGTRLTVV.

This clone was seen a few times. The chain links TRBV5-3 to TRBJ2-2; 13 positions match TRBD2. TRBV5-3 has ORF status, its function being uncertain. This CDR3 contains 17 residues. V lost 3 bases to trimming and J lost 6 bases; unmatched junction nucleotides: 8. The CDR3 nucleotides are TGTGCCAGAAGCTATGGGACTAGCGGGGCGAGAGCCGGGGAGCTGTTTTTT. It is translated as CARSYGTSGARAGELFF.

This clone was counted only a few times. V is TRBV29-1 and J is TRBJ2-3; 11 bases align to TRBD1. The CDR3 spans 13 residues. Germline V CDR1 and CDR2: SQVTM, ANQGSEA. V dropped 4 bases and J dropped 6; count of bases not matched to a gene: 3. The CDR3 nucleotides are TGCAGCGTTGCCGGACAGGGGGCCGATACGCAGTATTTT. Residues: CSVAGQGADTQYF.

This clone was observed once. The rearrangement joins TRBV25-1 to TRBJ1-2, with D perhaps matching TRBD1 (5 bases). CDR1 is MGHDK, CDR2 SYGVNS, per germline. The CDR3 extends over 13 amino acids. Deletions cut 5 bases from V and 3 bases from J, with 10 bases between. CDR3 in DNA: TGTGCCAGCAGTCAACAGACAGACTATGGCTACACCTTC. Its protein is CASSQQTDYGYTF.

About this clone itself: No conserved phenylalanine or tryptophan is present at the end of the CDR3, so a read error is the likely explanation. The V gene is TRBV30, the J gene TRBJ1-2; 9 nucleotides agree with TRBD1. After removal of 1 base from V and 6 bases from J, the junction contained 9 bases not matched to a gene. The CDR3 runs 15 residues. Germline lookup yields CDR1 GTSNPN and CDR2 SVGIG (reference sequence). The DNA for the CDR3 is TGTGCCTGGAGTGCGACAGGGGGAAACTTGCATGGCTACACCGTC. Its protein is CAWSATGGNLHGYTV.

The sample holds one count of this clone. The J gene is TRBJ1-5, the V gene TRBV7-9; the match to TRBD1 covers 11 bases. The V gene end was trimmed by 5 bases and the J gene end by 6 bases; junction bases not matched to a gene: 3. This CDR3 spans 14 amino acids. Germline V gives CDR1 SEHNR, CDR2 FQNEAQ (reference sequence). In DNA, the CDR3 is TGTGCCAGCAGCGCCGGGACAGGGGGTCAGCCCCAGCATTTT. Amino acids: CASSAGTGGQPQHF. The full variable domain, in which reference TRBV7-9 and TRBJ1-5 provide the parts outside the CDR3, is DTGVSQNPRHKITKRGQNVTFRCDPISEHNRLYWYRQTLGQGPEFLTYFQNEAQLEKSRLLSDRFSAERPKGSFSTLEIQRTEQGDSAMYLCASSAGTGGQPQHFGDGTRLSIL.

V is TRBV29-1 and J is TRBJ1-1, with TRBD1 identical over 7 bases. V lost 7 bases to trimming and J lost 10 bases; unmatched junction nucleotides: 15. The CDR3 extends over 13 amino acids. The germline gives CDR1 SQVTM, CDR2 ANQGSEA. CDR3 DNA: TGCAGCGCCGGGACAGCACTTGAGGGCGGAGCTTTCTTT. The encoded protein is CSAGTALEGGAFF.

CDR3 sequence (DNA): TGTGCCAGCAGTCGTGGGTCGGGGGACACTGAAGCTTTCTTT. Protein product: CASSRGSGDTEAFF. J is TRBJ1-1 and V is TRBV6-5; tentative D call: TRBD1 (5 bases). The germline CDR1 and CDR2 sequences are MNHEY and SVGAGI. The CDR3 consists of 14 residues. Trimming pared 5 bases from V and 3 bases from J, leaving 13 bases between.

This clone was seen a handful of times. This chain joins TRBV6-1 and TRBJ2-5, with 8 nucleotides matching TRBD1. The CDR3 is 15 amino acids. From germline, CDR1 is MNHNS and CDR2 SASEGT. The V and J ends lost 0 bases and 5 bases, in that order; junction bases with no gene match: 5. For the CDR3, the DNA is TGTGCCAGCAGTGAAGCGGCCAGGGGGCGGGAGACCCAGTACTTC. Amino acid sequence: CASSEAARGRETQYF.

This chain uses TRBV6-6 with TRBJ1-1, with 8 bases lining up with TRBD1. CDR3 length equals 15 residues. V lost 2 bases, J lost 1 base, and 3 bases stayed unmatched. Germline V gene sequence: CDR1 MNHNY, CDR2 SVGAGI (reference sequence). The DNA of the CDR3 is TGTGCCAGCAGTTACCTCACAGGGGGGAACACTGAAGCTTTCTTT. It encodes CASSYLTGGNTEAFF.

The V gene is TRBV6-5, the J gene TRBJ1-1; D is uncertain. The V gene's germline CDR1 is MNHEY and CDR2 SVGAGI. Trimming removed 5 bases at V and 0 bases at J, with 7 bases between. The CDR3 is 13 residues long. The DNA for the CDR3 is TGTGCCAGCAGTCCGGGTTTGAACACTGAAGCTTTCTTT. Its translation: CASSPGLNTEAFF.

The gene calls are TRBV2 and TRBJ2-7; D possibly corresponds to TRBD1 (5 bases). Germline loops: CDR1 SNHLY, CDR2 FYNNEI. The CDR3 consists of 13 residues. V lost 2 bases, J lost 3 bases, and 8 bases lay in between. The CDR3 bases are TGTGCCAGCAGTGAACGACAGTTCTACGAGCAGTACTTC. Its translation is CASSERQFYEQYF.

The rearrangement links TRBV11-2 to TRBJ2-3, with D tentatively TRBD1 (5 bases). Germline loops: CDR1 SGHAT, CDR2 FQNNGV. V was shortened by 1 base and J by 5 bases, with 19 bases between the two germline ends. This CDR3 is built from 17 residues. CDR3 protein: CASSLGLIGQGKDTQYF. The DNA for the CDR3 is TGTGCCAGCAGCTTAGGGCTTATTGGGCAGGGCAAAGATACGCAGTATTTT.